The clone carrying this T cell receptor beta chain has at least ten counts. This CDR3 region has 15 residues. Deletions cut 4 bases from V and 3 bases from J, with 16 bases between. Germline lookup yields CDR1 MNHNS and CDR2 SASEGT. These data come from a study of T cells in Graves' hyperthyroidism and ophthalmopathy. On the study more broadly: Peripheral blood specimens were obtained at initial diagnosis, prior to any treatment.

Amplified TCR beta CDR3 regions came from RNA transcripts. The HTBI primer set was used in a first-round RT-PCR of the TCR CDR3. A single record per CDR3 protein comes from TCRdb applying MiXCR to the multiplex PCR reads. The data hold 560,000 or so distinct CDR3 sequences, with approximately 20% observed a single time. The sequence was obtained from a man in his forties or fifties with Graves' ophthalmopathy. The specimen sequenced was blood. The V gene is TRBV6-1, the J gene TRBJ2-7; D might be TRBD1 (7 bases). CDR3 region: CASSGGTDLRYEQYF. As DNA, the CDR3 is TGTGCCAGCAGTGGCGGGACAGACCTTCGCTACGAGCAGTACTTC.